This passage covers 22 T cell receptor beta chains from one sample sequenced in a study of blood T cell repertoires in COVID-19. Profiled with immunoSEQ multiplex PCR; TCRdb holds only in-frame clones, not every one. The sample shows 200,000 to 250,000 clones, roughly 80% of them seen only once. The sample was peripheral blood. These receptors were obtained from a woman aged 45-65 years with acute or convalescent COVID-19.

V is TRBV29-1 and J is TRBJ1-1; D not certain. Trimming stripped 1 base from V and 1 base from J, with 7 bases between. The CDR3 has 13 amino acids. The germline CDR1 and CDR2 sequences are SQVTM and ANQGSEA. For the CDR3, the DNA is TGCAGCGTTGAAGTAGAGCAGAACACTGAAGCTTTCTTT. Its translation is CSVEVEQNTEAFF. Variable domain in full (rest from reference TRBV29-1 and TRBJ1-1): SAVISQKPSRDICQRGTSLTIQCQVDSQVTMMFWYRQQPGQSLTLIATANQGSEATYESGFVIDKFPISRPNLTFSTLTVSNMSPEDSSIYLCSVEVEQNTEAFFGQGTRLTVV.

The CDR3 protein is CASSDPSGGTNEKLFF. DNA of the CDR3: TGTGCCAGCAGTGATCCGTCGGGGGGGACTAATGAAAAACTGTTTTTT. The V call is TRBV25-1, the J call TRBJ1-4, with D maybe TRBD1 (5 bases). Looked up from germline, CDR1 is MGHDK and CDR2 is SYGVNS. Trimming took off 3 bases at V and 2 bases at J, with 13 bases between the two ends. CDR3 size: 16 residues.

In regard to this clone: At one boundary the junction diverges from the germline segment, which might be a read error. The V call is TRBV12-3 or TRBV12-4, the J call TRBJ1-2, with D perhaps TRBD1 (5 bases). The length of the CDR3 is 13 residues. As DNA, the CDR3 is TGTGCCAGCAGTCACGACAGCCGCTATGGCCACACCTTC. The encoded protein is CASSHDSRYGHTF.

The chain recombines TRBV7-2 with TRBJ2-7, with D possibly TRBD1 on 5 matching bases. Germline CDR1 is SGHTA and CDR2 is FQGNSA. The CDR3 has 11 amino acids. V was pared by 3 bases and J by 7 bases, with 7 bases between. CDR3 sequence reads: CASSFDREQYF. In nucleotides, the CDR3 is TGTGCCAGCAGCTTCGACAGAGAGCAGTACTTC.

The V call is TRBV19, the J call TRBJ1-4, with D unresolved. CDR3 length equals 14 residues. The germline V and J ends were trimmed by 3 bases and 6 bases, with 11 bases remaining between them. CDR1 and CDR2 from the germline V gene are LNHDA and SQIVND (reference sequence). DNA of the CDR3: TGTGCCAGTAGTATTCGGGGAGGAGATGAAAAACTGTTTTTT. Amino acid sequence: CASSIRGGDEKLFF.

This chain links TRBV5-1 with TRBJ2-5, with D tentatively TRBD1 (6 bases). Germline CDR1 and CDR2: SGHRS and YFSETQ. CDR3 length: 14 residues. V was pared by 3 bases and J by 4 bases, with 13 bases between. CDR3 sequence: CASSSEGVGETQYF. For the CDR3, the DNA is TGCGCCAGCAGCTCCGAGGGGGTTGGAGAGACCCAGTACTTC.

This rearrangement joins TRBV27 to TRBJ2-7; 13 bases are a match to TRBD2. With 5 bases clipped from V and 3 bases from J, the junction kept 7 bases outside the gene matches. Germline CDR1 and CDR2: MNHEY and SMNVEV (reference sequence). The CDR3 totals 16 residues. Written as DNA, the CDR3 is TGTGCCAGCAGTCCCAGGACTAGCGGGGGAATCTACGAGCAGTACTTC. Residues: CASSPRTSGGIYEQYF.

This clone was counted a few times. CDR3 sequence reads: CASSLSSRGIREEAFF. DNA of the CDR3: TGTGCCAGCAGCTTATCCTCTCGCGGGATCAGGGAAGAAGCTTTCTTT. The chain links TRBV7-9 to TRBJ1-1; a weak D match, TRBD1 (5 bases). Trimming took 2 bases from V and 8 from J, leaving 21 bases between them. Germline V gene lookup returns CDR1 SEHNR and CDR2 FQNEAQ (reference sequence). This CDR3 has 16 amino acids.

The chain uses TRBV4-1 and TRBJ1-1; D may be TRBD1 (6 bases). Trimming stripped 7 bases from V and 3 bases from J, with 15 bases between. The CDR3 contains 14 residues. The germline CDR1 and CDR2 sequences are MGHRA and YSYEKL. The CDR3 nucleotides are TGCGCCAGCAAGGCCACAGGGAAAGACACTGAAGCTTTCTTT. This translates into CASKATGKDTEAFF.

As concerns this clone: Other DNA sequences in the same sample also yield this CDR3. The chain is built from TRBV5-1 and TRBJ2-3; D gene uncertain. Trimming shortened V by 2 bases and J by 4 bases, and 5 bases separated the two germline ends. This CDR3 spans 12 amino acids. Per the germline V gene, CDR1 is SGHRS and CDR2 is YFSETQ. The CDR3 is CASSLRADTQYF. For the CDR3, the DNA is TGCGCCAGCAGCTTACGGGCAGATACGCAGTATTTT.

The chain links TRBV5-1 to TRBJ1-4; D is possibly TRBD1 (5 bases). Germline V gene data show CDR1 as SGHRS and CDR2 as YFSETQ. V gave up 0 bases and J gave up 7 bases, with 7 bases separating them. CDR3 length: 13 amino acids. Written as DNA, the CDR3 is TGCGCCAGCAGCTTGGCAGGGTCTGAAAAACTGTTTTTT. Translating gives CASSLAGSEKLFF.

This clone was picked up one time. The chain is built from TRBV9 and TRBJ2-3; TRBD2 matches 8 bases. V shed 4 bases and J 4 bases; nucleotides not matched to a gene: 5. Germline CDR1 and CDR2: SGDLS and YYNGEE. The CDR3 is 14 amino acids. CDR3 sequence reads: CASSQALAADTQYF. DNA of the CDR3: TGTGCCAGCAGCCAAGCACTAGCGGCAGATACGCAGTATTTT. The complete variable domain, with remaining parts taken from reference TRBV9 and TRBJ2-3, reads DSGVTQTPKHLITATGQRVTLRCSPRSGDLSVYWYQQSLDQGLQFLIQYYNGEERAKGNILERFSAQQFPDLHSELNLSSLELGDSALYFCASSQALAADTQYFGPGTRLTVL.

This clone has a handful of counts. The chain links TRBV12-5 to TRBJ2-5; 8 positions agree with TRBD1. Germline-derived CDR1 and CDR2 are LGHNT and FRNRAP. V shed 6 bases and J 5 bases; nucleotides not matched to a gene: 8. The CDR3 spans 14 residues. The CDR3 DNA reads TGTGCTAGTGGCCCGGACACAGGGGGGGAGACCCAGTACTTC. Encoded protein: CASGPDTGGETQYF.

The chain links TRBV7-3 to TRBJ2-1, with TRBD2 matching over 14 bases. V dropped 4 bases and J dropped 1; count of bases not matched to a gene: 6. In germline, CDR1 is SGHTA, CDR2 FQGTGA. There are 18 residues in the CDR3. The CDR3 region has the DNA TGTGCCAGCAGCTCGCGGACTAGCGGGGGGATATCCTACAATGAGCAGTTCTTC. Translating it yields CASSSRTSGGISYNEQFF.

The CDR3 reads CASSPGTFYPEQFF. The CDR3 nucleotides read TGTGCCAGCAGCCCCGGGACTTTCTACCCCGAGCAGTTCTTC. The chain recombines TRBV6-2 or TRBV6-3 with TRBJ2-1, with D possibly TRBD2 on 6 matching bases. The V gene's germline CDR1 is MNHEY and CDR2 SVGEGT. V lost 6 bases, J lost 10 bases, and 19 bases lay in between. The CDR3 spans 14 residues.

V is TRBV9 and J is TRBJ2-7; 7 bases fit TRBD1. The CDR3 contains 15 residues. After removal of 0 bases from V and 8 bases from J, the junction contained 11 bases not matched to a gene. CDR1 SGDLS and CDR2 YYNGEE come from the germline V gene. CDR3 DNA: TGTGCCAGCAGCGTAGTGTCAGGGGGAGACGGGAAGCAGTACTTC. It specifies CASSVVSGGDGKQYF.

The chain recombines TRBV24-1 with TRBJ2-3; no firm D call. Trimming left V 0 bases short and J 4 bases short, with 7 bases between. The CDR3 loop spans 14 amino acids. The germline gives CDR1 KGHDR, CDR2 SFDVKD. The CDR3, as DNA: TGTGCCACCAGTGATTTGTCGCGGTCAGATACGCAGTATTTT. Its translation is CATSDLSRSDTQYF.

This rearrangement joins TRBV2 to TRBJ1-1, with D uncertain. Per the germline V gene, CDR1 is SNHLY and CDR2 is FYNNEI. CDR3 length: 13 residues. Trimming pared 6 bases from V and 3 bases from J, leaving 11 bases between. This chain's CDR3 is CASRPQTDTEAFF. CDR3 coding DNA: TGTGCCAGCAGACCCCAGACTGACACTGAAGCTTTCTTT.

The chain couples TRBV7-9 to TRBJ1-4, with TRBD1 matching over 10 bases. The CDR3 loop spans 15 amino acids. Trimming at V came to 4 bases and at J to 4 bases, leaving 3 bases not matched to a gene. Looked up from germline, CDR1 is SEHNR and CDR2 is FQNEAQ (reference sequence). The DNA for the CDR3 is TGTGCCAGCAGCTGGGGGACAGGGGTTAATGAAAAACTGTTTTTT. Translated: CASSWGTGVNEKLFF.

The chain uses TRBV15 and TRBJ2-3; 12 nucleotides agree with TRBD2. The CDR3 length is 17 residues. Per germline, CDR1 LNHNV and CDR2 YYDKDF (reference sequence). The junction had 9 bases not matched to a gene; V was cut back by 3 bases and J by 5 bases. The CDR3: CATSSALAGGPGDTQYF. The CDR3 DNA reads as TGTGCCACCAGCAGTGCTCTAGCGGGGGGGCCGGGAGATACGCAGTATTTT.

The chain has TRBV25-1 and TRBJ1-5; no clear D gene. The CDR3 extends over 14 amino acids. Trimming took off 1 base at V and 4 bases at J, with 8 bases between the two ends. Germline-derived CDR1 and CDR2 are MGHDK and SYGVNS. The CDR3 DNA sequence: TGTGCCAGCAGTGAATGGGGAGGGAATCAGCCCCAGCATTTT. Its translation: CASSEWGGNQPQHF.

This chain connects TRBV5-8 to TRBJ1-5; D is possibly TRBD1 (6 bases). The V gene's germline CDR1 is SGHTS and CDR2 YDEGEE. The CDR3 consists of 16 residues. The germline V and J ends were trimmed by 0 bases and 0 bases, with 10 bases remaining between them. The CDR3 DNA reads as TGTGCCAGCAGCTTGGCCGAGGGACATAGCAATCAGCCCCAGCATTTT. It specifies CASSLAEGHSNQPQHF.